Here is one T cell receptor beta chain with its context. As yet, its antigen is unknown. The sample comes from a study of OX40 agonist ivuxolimab in advanced cancers. The study's findings and limits: The study observed clonal expansion of CD4+ and CD8+ blood T cells by week 6 at 0.1 to 3.0 mg/kg. CD8+ T cells averaged more expanded clones than CD4+.

The germline V gene has CDR1 ENHRY and CDR2 SYGVKD. There are 15 residues in the CDR3. V lost 3 bases and J 5 bases, leaving 15 bases between the germline ends. TCRdb's copy holds only in-frame clones and misses some; the assay was immunoSEQ multiplex PCR. The table records about 58,000 clones, 83% of them present only once. The material sequenced was CD4+ or CD8+ T cells sorted from blood, taken in a trial of the OX40 agonist ivuxolimab. The V gene is TRBV10-3, the J gene TRBJ2-3; a possible D gene is TRBD2 (7 bases). This clonotype was sampled from an adult with an advanced solid tumor such as melanoma, head and neck, liver or kidney cancer. CDR3 loop: CAISDVGGAGDTQYF. The CDR3, as DNA: TGTGCCATCAGTGACGTGGGGGGGGCCGGAGATACGCAGTATTTT.